This T cell receptor beta chain was retrieved from a study of molecular identifiers for immune sequencing clone quantification. About the research overall: Replicate RNA came from roughly 18,000 or 92,000 naive CD8 cells and was split five ways, and four parts were sequenced.

Overall study results and limits: Detecting spiked Jurkat TCR RNA from one cell among about a million naive cells was reportedly possible.

This clonotype has ten or more counts. The target antigen is unknown. MiXCR, run by TCRdb on the PCR reads, gives a single entry per CDR3 protein. Seen here are hundreds of thousands of distinct CDR3 sequences, 24% observed once, and the top ten hold about 0.73%. With 10%, 30% or 50% of RNA, roughly 18,000 to 1,100,000 naive CD8 T cells were sequenced. Sequencing was done on a sample of naive CD8+ T cells from blood, with Jurkat cell RNA spiked in. Subset given: FACS-sorted CD8+CD4-CCR7+CD45RA+ naive T cells. The TCR was taken from a human donor in good health. Some libraries in this study had Jurkat cell RNA spiked in.

CDR3 residues: CASSLDSSSGNTIYF. CDR3 in DNA: TGTGCCAGCAGCTTAGATAGCTCCTCTGGAAACACCATATATTTT. The chain links TRBV27 to TRBJ1-3; D ambiguous. The CDR3 runs to 15 residues. From germline, CDR1 is MNHEY and CDR2 SMNVEV (reference sequence). Trimming pared 6 bases from V and 0 bases from J, leaving 12 bases between.